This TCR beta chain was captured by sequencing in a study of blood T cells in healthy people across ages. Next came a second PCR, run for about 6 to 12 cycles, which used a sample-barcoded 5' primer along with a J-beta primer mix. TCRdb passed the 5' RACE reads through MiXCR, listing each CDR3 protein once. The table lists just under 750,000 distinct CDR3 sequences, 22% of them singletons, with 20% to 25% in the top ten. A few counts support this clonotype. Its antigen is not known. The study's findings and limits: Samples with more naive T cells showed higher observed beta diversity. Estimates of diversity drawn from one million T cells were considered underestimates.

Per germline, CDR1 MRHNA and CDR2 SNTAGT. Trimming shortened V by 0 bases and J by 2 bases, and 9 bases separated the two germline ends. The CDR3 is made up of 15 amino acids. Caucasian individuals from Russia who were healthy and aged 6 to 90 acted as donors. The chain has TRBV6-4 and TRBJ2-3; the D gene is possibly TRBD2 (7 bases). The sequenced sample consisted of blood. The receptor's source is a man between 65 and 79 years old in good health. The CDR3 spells CASSDSGGPTDTQYF. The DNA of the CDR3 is TGTGCCAGCAGTGACTCCGGGGGGCCCACAGATACGCAGTATTTT.